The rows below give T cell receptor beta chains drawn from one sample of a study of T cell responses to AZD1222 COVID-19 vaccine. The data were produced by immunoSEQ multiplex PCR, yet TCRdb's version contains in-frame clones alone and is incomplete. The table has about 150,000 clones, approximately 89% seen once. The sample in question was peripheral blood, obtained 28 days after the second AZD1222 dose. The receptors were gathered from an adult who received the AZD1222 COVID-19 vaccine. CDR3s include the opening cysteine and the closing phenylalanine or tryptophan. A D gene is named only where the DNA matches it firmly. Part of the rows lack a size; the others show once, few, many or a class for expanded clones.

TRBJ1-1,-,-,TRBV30,TGTGCCTGGAGTAATGAAGCTTTCTTT,CAWSNEAFF
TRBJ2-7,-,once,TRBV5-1,TGCGCCAGCAGGGGCCAGGGAGCGTCCTACGAGCAGTACTTC,CASRGQGASYEQYF
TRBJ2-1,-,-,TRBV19,TGTGCCAGTAGTATTGAGGGTCGAATTCGAGGTGAGCAGTTCTTC,CASSIEGRIRGEQFF
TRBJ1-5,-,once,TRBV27,TGTGCCAGCAGGGTAGGGGGTCTAGGCCAGCCCCAGCATTTT,CASRVGGLGQPQHF
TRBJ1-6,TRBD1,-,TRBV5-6,TGTGCCAGCAGCCCGGACAGGAGCTCCTATAATTCACCCCTCCACTTT,CASSPDRSSYNSPLHF
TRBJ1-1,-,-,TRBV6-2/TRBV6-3,TGTGCCAGCAGTCCGGACACCACTGAAGCTTTCTTT,CASSPDTTEAFF
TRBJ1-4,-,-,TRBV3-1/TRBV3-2,TGTGCCAGCAGCCAGGGGGCGACTAATGAAAAACTGTTTTTT,CASSQGATNEKLFF
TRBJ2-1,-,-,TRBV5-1,TGCGCCAGCAGCCCCCAGAGGGGGCTAGCGGGTAATCGGTTCTTC,CASSPQRGLAGNRFF
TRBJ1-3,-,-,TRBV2,TGTGCCAGCAGTACTGCCAGGGATTCATATGGGAACACCATATATTTT,CASSTARDSYGNTIYF
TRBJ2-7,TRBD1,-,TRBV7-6,TGTGCCAGCAGCCCCTCGCCAGGGGGCTTGCCCTACGAGCAGTACTTC,CASSPSPGGLPYEQYF
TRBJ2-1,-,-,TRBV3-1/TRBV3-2,TGTGCCAGCAGCCATGAACTAGCAAATGAGCAGTTCTTC,CASSHELANEQFF
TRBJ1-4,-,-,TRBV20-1,TGCAGTGCTAGAGAAAAACTGTTTTTT,CSAREKLFF
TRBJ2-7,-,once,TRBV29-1,TGCAGCGTTGGTTTGGGACACCTCACAAAGACCTACGAGCAGTACTTC,CSVGLGHLTKTYEQYF
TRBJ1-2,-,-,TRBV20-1,TGCAGTGCTAGAGATCCCCGCTCACACACCTTC,CSARDPRSHTF
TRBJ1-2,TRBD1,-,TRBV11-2,TGTGCCAGCAGCATAGGACAGGGGGCGAGCGGCTACACCTTC,CASSIGQGASGYTF
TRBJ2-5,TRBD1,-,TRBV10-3,TGTGCCATCAGTCCGGGGGGACAGGGAGCAGAGACCCAGTACTTC,CAISPGGQGAETQYF
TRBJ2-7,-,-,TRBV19,TGTGCCAGTACCGACGGGGGCGGAGGCGAGCAGTACTTC,CASTDGGGGEQYF
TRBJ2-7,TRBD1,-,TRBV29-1,TGCAGCGTTGGCAGGGGGACAGGGCCCTACGAGCAGTACTTC,CSVGRGTGPYEQYF
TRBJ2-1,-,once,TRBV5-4,TGTGCCAGCAGCTTTAAACGGGATGAGCAGTTCTTC,CASSFKRDEQFF
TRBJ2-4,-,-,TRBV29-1,TGCAGCGTTGAAAAGGAGCAGGGGCTCAAAAACATTCAGTACTTC,CSVEKEQGLKNIQYF
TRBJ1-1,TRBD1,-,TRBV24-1,TGTGCCACCCGGGGGGGGACAGGGGGAACTGAAGCTTTCTTT,CATRGGTGGTEAFF
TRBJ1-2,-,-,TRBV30,TGTGCCTGGAGTTCTGAAGGGGACTATGGCTACACCTTC,CAWSSEGDYGYTF